One and the same sample provided the 22 T cell receptor beta chains below, sequenced in a study of T cell responses to AZD1222 COVID-19 vaccine. Sequencing used immunoSEQ multiplex PCR; TCRdb keeps in-frame clones, though not all of them. The sample shows roughly 160,000 clones, around 94% of them seen only once. The specimen was peripheral blood, collected on day 0 of AZD1222 vaccination. The source is an adult in good health.

The chain combines TRBV2 with TRBJ1-2; D is unclear. The CDR3 is 15 residues long. Germline-derived CDR1 and CDR2 are SNHLY and FYNNEI. The germline V and J ends were trimmed by 3 bases and 8 bases, with 19 bases remaining between them. The DNA of the CDR3 is TGTGCCAGCAGTGACCTCCCTGCCTCCTCGCGGGGCTACACCTTC. As protein: CASSDLPASSRGYTF.

V usage is TRBV11-2 and J usage is TRBJ2-7, with TRBD2 matching over 9 bases. CDR3 length: 14 amino acids. After removal of 1 base from V and 5 bases from J, the junction contained 3 bases not matched to a gene. Germline V gene lookup returns CDR1 SGHAT and CDR2 FQNNGV. For the CDR3, the DNA is TGTGCCAGCAGCTTAGCTGGACTAGCGCACGAGCAGTACTTC. Protein product: CASSLAGLAHEQYF.

The chain recombines TRBV5-4 with TRBJ1-1; tentatively, D is TRBD1 (5 bases). With 3 bases removed from V and 0 bases from J, the gap between germline ends came to 12 bases. Germline lookup yields CDR1 SGHNT and CDR2 YYREEE (reference sequence). The CDR3 contains 15 residues. In DNA, the CDR3 is TGTGCCAGCAGCTCTGGGACGGAAATGAACACTGAAGCTTTCTTT. Translating gives CASSSGTEMNTEAFF. The full variable domain, with the rest looked up from reference TRBV5-4 and TRBJ1-1, is ETGVTQSPTHLIKTRGQQVTLRCSSQSGHNTVSWYQQALGQGPQFIFQYYREEENGRGNFPPRFSGLQFPNYSSELNVNALELDDSALYLCASSSGTEMNTEAFFGQGTRLTVV.

The sample holds one count of this clone. The V call is TRBV7-9, the J call TRBJ1-4, with TRBD1 matching over 9 bases. V lost 7 bases and J lost 7; bases outside the gene matches: 10. CDR1 is SEHNR, CDR2 FQNEAQ, per germline (reference sequence). The CDR3 contains 15 residues. In DNA, the CDR3 is TGTGCCAGCACGAGGCGTACAGGGGGCCTTGAAAAACTGTTTTTT. Translating it yields CASTRRTGGLEKLFF.

Only one count was recorded for this clone. The rearrangement links TRBV3-1 (or the pseudogene TRBV3-2) to TRBJ1-2, with D perhaps matching TRBD1 (5 bases). The germline V and J ends were trimmed by 0 bases and 4 bases, with 15 bases remaining between them. CDR1 and CDR2 from the germline V gene are LGHDT and YNNKEL (reference sequence). The CDR3 loop spans 16 amino acids. DNA of the CDR3: TGTGCCAGCAGCCAAGAAGGAGGGGTTAGCGGCTATGGCTACACCTTC. Its translation: CASSQEGGVSGYGYTF.

The chain combines TRBV6-4 with TRBJ1-1; D remains ambiguous. Germline V gives CDR1 MRHNA, CDR2 SNTAGT. The CDR3 length is 13 residues. Trimming removed 4 bases from V and 7 bases from J, with 13 bases in between. CDR3 DNA: TGTGCCAGCAGTGCCGAGAGGGTGGGTGAAGCTTTCTTT. This translates into CASSAERVGEAFF.

V usage is TRBV18 and J usage is TRBJ2-7; 7 bases match TRBD1. Germline lookup yields CDR1 KGHSH and CDR2 LQKENI. Trimming took 1 base from V and 2 from J; bases not matched to a gene: 5. This CDR3 contains 15 residues. The CDR3 nucleotides read TGTGCCAGCTCACCACTTGGGACAGCCCCCTACGAGCAGTACTTC. Translation: CASSPLGTAPYEQYF.

V is TRBV5-5 and J is TRBJ2-2; D remains unclear. The CDR3 is 11 amino acids. Deletions cut 0 bases from V and 9 bases from J, with 3 bases between. Germline-derived CDR1 and CDR2 are SGHKS and YYEKEE (reference sequence). The DNA for the CDR3 is TGTGCCAGCAGCTTGGGTAGGGAGCTGTTTTTT. Amino acid sequence: CASSLGRELFF. The full variable domain, in which reference TRBV5-5 and TRBJ2-2 provide the parts outside the CDR3, is DAGVTQSPTHLIKTRGQQVTLRCSPISGHKSVSWYQQVLGQGPQFIFQYYEKEERGRGNFPDRFSARQFPNYSSELNVNALLLGDSALYLCASSLGRELFFGEGSRLTVL.

CDR3 loop: CASSVGDRLNEKLFF. The CDR3 region has the DNA TGTGCCAGCAGCGTAGGAGACAGATTGAATGAAAAACTGTTTTTT. The rearrangement uses TRBV9 and TRBJ1-4; a possible D gene is TRBD1 (5 bases). The CDR3 spans 15 residues. V lost 0 bases, J lost 5 bases, and 11 bases lay in between. Germline values: CDR1 SGDLS, CDR2 YYNGEE.

This chain links TRBV24-1 with TRBJ1-5; D gene ambiguous. Germline-derived CDR1 and CDR2 are KGHDR and SFDVKD. V gave up 7 bases and J gave up 3 bases, with 12 bases separating them. The CDR3 runs to 14 residues. CDR3 nucleotide sequence: TGTGCCACCAGATTCAGGATCCCCAATCAGCCCCAGCATTTT. Its protein product is CATRFRIPNQPQHF.

The chain combines TRBV19 with TRBJ1-4, with D possibly matching TRBD1 (6 bases). CDR1 is LNHDA, CDR2 SQIVND, per germline (reference sequence). V lost 6 bases and J lost 0, with 11 bases in between. The CDR3 length is 15 residues. The CDR3 sequence: CASRPTGTTNEKLFF. The CDR3 nucleotides read TGTGCCAGTAGGCCAACAGGGACAACTAATGAAAAACTGTTTTTT.

The rearrangement links TRBV28 to TRBJ1-1; TRBD1 is a possible D gene (6 bases). This CDR3 region has 14 residues. The V end was cut by 5 bases, the J end by 4 bases, with 14 bases between. Germline V gene sequence: CDR1 MDHEN, CDR2 SYDVKM. In DNA form, the CDR3 reads TGTGCCAGCAGTCTGACAGGCGTACCCACTGAAGCTTTCTTT. This gives the protein CASSLTGVPTEAFF.

The chain has TRBV11-2 and TRBJ1-3; weak D call: TRBD1 (6 bases). This CDR3 has 19 amino acids. CDR1 and CDR2 (germline): SGHAT, FQNNGV. V was pared by 4 bases and J by 0 bases, with 22 bases between. For the CDR3, the DNA is TGTGCCAGCAGCTGGCAAGAAGGGGGTATGGGGGGCTCTGGAAACACCATATATTTT. Protein: CASSWQEGGMGGSGNTIYF.

The chain employs TRBV19 and TRBJ2-1; D possibly corresponds to TRBD2 (5 bases). This CDR3 is built from 16 residues. Germline CDR1 LNHDA, CDR2 SQIVND (reference sequence). V shed 7 bases and J shed 4 bases, with 20 bases lying between them. As DNA, the CDR3 is TGTGCCAGTAAGCCGGCTAGCCCTCATAAATACAATGAGCAGTTCTTC. This translates into CASKPASPHKYNEQFF.

J is TRBJ1-1 and V is TRBV27; TRBD1 might be the D (6 bases). The germline V gene encodes CDR1 MNHEY and CDR2 SMNVEV (reference sequence). The CDR3 runs 15 residues. V was trimmed by 2 bases and J by 5 bases, leaving 15 bases between them. For the CDR3, the DNA is TGTGCCAGCAGTTTAAATTGGGGGGCTGGGACTGAAGCTTTCTTT. It translates to CASSLNWGAGTEAFF.

This clone was seen only once. The chain employs TRBV19 and TRBJ1-5; 10 bases are shared with TRBD1. Trimming at V came to 7 bases and at J to 0 bases, leaving 9 bases not matched to a gene. The CDR3 covers 17 residues. Germline lookup yields CDR1 LNHDA and CDR2 SQIVND (reference sequence). The CDR3 region has the DNA TGTGCCAGTACCGATGGACAGGGGGTCGATAGCAATCAGCCCCAGCATTTT. Encoded protein: CASTDGQGVDSNQPQHF.

The chain joins TRBV3-1 (or the pseudogene TRBV3-2) to TRBJ2-5; 8 nucleotides match TRBD1. V dropped 4 bases and J dropped 3; count of bases not matched to a gene: 10. Germline V CDR1 and CDR2: LGHDT, YNNKEL (reference sequence). The CDR3 consists of 16 residues. The CDR3 DNA reads as TGTGCCAGCAGCCTTCGTTCTACAGGGGGTAAAGAGACCCAGTACTTC. Protein: CASSLRSTGGKETQYF.

The chain carries TRBV28 and TRBJ1-1, with D hard to call. V lost 8 bases and J lost 4, with 17 bases in between. The germline V gene encodes CDR1 MDHEN and CDR2 SYDVKM. This CDR3 spans 14 amino acids. CDR3: CASGILRGSTEAFF. The CDR3 nucleotides are TGTGCCAGCGGCATCCTCCGGGGATCCACTGAAGCTTTCTTT.

In its sample, this clone was seen once. V and J are TRBV11-2 and TRBJ2-1; 7 positions match TRBD2. This CDR3 has 15 amino acids. Germline trimming cut 1 base from V and 7 bases from J; bases unmatched to any gene: 7. The V gene's germline CDR1 is SGHAT and CDR2 FQNNGV. The CDR3: CASSLVPSGTNEQFF. CDR3 nucleotide sequence: TGTGCCAGCAGCTTAGTGCCCAGCGGGACTAATGAGCAGTTCTTC.

The rearrangement joins TRBV3-1 (or the pseudogene TRBV3-2) to TRBJ2-5; D possibly corresponds to TRBD1 (6 bases). CDR3 length: 12 residues. V was trimmed by 3 bases and J by 4 bases, leaving 6 bases between them. Germline V lookup: CDR1 LGHDT, CDR2 YNNKEL (reference sequence). This CDR3 reads CASSQGAETQYF. The CDR3 nucleotides read TGTGCCAGCAGCCAGGGGGCAGAGACCCAGTACTTC.

The CDR3 DNA sequence: TGCGCCAGCAGCTTGGGTGTCTTAGCGGATAGCACAGATACGCAGTATTTT. Amino acid sequence: CASSLGVLADSTDTQYF. The V gene is TRBV5-1, the J gene TRBJ2-3, with a weak D call TRBD2 (6 bases). CDR3 size: 17 residues. Germline assignment: CDR1 SGHRS and CDR2 YFSETQ. Trimming stripped 0 bases from V and 0 bases from J, with 14 bases between.

The chain links TRBV11-2 to TRBJ1-1; D may be TRBD1 (5 bases). This CDR3 has 13 amino acids. The V and J ends lost 6 bases and 11 bases respectively, with 19 bases between them. Germline V lookup: CDR1 SGHAT, CDR2 FQNNGV. The CDR3 sequence is CASRRHQRDLAFF. CDR3 DNA sequence: TGTGCCAGCAGGCGCCATCAACGGGACCTGGCTTTCTTT.